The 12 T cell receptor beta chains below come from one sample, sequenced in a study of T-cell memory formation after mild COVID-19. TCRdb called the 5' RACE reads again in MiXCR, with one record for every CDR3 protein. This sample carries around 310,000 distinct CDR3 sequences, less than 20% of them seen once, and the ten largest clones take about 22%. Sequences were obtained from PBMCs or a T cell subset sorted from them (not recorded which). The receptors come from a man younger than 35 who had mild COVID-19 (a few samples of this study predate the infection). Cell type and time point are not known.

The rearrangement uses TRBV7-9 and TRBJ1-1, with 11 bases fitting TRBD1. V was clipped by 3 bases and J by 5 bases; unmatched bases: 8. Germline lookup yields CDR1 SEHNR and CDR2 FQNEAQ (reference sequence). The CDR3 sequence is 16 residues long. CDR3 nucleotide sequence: TGTGCCAGCAGCTTTCGGACAGGGGGCGCGGTGACTGAAGCTTTCTTT. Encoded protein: CASSFRTGGAVTEAFF.

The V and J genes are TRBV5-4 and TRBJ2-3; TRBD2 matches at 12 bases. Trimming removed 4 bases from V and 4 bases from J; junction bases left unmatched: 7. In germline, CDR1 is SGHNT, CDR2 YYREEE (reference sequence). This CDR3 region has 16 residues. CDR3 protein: CASSLVTSGGSDTQYF. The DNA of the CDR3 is TGTGCCAGCAGCCTCGTGACTAGCGGGGGCTCAGATACGCAGTATTTT.

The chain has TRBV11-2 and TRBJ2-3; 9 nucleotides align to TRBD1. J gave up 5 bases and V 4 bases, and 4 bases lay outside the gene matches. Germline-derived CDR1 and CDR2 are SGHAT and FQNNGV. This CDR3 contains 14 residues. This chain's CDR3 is CASSWTGAGDTQYF. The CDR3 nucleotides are TGTGCCAGCAGCTGGACAGGGGCTGGAGATACGCAGTATTTT.

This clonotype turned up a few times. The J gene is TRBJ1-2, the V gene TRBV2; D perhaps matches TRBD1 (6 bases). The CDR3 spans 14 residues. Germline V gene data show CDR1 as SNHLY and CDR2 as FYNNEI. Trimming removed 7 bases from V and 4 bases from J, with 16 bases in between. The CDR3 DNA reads TGTGCCAGCATTGGTCCAGGGGTTAGCTATGGCTACACCTTC. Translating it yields CASIGPGVSYGYTF.

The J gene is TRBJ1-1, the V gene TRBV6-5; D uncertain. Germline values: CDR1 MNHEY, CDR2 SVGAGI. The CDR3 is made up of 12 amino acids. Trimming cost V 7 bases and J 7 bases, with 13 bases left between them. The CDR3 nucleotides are TGTGCCAGCAACCACTGGGGATTTGAAGCTTTCTTT. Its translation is CASNHWGFEAFF.

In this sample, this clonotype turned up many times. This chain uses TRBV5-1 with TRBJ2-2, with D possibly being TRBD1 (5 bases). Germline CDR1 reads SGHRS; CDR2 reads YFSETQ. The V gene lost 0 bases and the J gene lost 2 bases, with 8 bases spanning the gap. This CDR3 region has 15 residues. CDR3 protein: CASSLGQFNTGELFF. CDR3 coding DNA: TGCGCCAGCAGCTTGGGACAGTTTAACACCGGGGAGCTGTTTTTT.

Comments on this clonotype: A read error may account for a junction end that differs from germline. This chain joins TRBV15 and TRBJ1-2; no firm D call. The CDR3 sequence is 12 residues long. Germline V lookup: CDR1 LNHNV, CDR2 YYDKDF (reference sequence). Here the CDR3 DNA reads TGTGCCACCAGCAGAGATACGTATGTCTACACCTTC. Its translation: CATSRDTYVYTF.

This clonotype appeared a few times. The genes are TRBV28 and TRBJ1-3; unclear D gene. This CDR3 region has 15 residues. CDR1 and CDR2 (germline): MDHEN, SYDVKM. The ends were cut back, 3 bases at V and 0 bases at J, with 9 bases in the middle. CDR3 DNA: TGTGCCAGCAGTTTTAGGCCTTCCTCTGGAAACACCATATATTTT. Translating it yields CASSFRPSSGNTIYF.

The chain's CDR3 is CASRPGTAGGYTF. The DNA for the CDR3 is TGTGCCAGCAGGCCCGGGACCGCCGGGGGCTACACCTTC. The chain couples TRBV28 to TRBJ1-2; maybe TRBD1 (5 bases). Germline CDR1 is MDHEN and CDR2 is SYDVKM. CDR3 length equals 13 residues. The V end was cut by 6 bases, the J end by 8 bases, with 16 bases between.

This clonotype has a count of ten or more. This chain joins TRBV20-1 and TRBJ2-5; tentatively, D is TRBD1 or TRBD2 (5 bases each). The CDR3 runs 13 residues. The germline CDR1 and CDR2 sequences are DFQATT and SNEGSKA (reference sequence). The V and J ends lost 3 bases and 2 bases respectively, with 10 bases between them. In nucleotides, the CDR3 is TGCAGTGCTAGGGGGGAATTACAAGAGACCCAGTACTTC. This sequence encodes CSARGELQETQYF.

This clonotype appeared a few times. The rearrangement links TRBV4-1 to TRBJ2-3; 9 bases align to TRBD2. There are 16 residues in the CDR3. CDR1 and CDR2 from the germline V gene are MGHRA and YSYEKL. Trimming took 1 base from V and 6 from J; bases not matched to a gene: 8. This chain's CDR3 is CASSQAVAGGLDTQYF. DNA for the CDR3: TGCGCCAGCAGCCAAGCGGTGGCGGGGGGGCTTGATACGCAGTATTTT.

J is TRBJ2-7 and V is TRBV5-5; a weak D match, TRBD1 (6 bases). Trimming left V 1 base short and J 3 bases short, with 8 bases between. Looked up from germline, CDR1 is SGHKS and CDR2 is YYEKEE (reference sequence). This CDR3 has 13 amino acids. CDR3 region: CASSLTGYYEQYF. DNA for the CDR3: TGTGCCAGCAGCTTGACAGGGTACTACGAGCAGTACTTC.